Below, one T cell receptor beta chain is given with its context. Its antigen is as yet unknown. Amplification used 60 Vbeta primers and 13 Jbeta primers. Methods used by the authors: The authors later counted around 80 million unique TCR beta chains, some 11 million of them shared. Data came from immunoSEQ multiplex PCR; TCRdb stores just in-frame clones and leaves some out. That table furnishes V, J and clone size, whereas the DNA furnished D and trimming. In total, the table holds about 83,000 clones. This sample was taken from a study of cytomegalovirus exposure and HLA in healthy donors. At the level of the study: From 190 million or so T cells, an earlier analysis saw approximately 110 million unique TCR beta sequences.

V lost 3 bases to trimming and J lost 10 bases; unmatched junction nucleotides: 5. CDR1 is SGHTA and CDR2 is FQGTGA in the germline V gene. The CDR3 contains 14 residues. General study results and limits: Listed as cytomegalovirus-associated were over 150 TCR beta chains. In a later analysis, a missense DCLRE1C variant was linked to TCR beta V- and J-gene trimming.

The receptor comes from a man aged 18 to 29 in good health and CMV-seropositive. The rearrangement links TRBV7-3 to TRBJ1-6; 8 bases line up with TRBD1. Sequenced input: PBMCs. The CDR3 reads CASSFGQGGSPLHF. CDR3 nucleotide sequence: TGTGCCAGCAGCTTTGGACAGGGAGGCTCACCCCTCCACTTT.